A single sample is the source of the 13 T cell receptor beta chains below, sequenced in a study of cytotoxic CD8 clonotypes in ibrutinib-treated CLL. Sequenced by immunoSEQ multiplex PCR; TCRdb stores in-frame clones only, minus some. The table includes approximately 130,000 clones, 80% to 90% detected once. Source: PBMCs, taken after 24 months of ibrutinib treatment. The origin of the receptors is a human donor with chronic lymphocytic leukemia.

The V gene is TRBV27, the J gene TRBJ1-6; D remains ambiguous. V was trimmed by 3 bases and J by 9 bases, leaving 18 bases between them. The length of the CDR3 is 16 residues. Germline V lookup: CDR1 MNHEY, CDR2 SMNVEV (reference sequence). The CDR3 coding sequence is TGTGCCAGCAGTTTCTACCCAGCGGCGGAGGGTTCACCCCTCCACTTT. It yields the protein CASSFYPAAEGSPLHF.

J is TRBJ1-1 and V is TRBV6-5; no clear D. The CDR3 length is 14 residues. In germline, CDR1 is MNHEY, CDR2 SVGAGI. The ends were cut back, 0 bases at V and 6 bases at J, with 11 bases in the middle. The CDR3 is CASSYSMSAAEAFF. Here the CDR3 DNA reads TGTGCCAGCAGTTACTCGATGTCAGCAGCTGAAGCTTTCTTT.

The chain has TRBV19 and TRBJ1-2; 7 bases fit TRBD1. CDR3 length equals 14 residues. Germline V gives CDR1 LNHDA, CDR2 SQIVND (reference sequence). Germline trimming cut 5 bases from V and 4 bases from J; bases unmatched to any gene: 7. CDR3 region: CASSGPGQPYGYTF. The CDR3 DNA reads TGTGCCAGTAGTGGGCCGGGACAGCCCTATGGCTACACCTTC.

V usage is TRBV5-4 and J usage is TRBJ1-1, with D possibly being TRBD1 (6 bases). The CDR3 runs 14 residues. V lost 6 bases to trimming and J lost 4 bases, with 16 bases between them. Germline values: CDR1 SGHNT, CDR2 YYREEE (reference sequence). The CDR3: CASTWGPASTEAFF. CDR3 coding DNA: TGTGCCAGCACATGGGGGCCCGCGAGCACTGAAGCTTTCTTT.

The chain employs TRBV6-9 and TRBJ2-7; tentatively, D is TRBD1 (5 bases). Trimming shortened V by 2 bases and J by 6 bases, and 20 bases separated the two germline ends. Germline CDR1 and CDR2: MNHGY and SVAAGI. The CDR3 totals 16 residues. CDR3 region: CASSYPADSSYSEQYF. The CDR3 DNA sequence: TGTGCCAGCAGTTATCCCGCTGACAGTTCCTATAGCGAGCAGTACTTC.

This clone was recorded only once. The J gene is TRBJ2-5, the V gene TRBV5-5; D perhaps matches TRBD2 (5 bases). V lost 5 bases and J lost 1, with 12 bases in between. The V gene's germline CDR1 is SGHKS and CDR2 YYEKEE (reference sequence). CDR3 size: 14 residues. Here the CDR3 DNA reads TGTGCCAGCAGGGCACCCGGAGGCCAAGAGACCCAGTACTTC. Residues: CASRAPGGQETQYF.

As DNA, the CDR3 is TGTGCCACCCGGACCGGAGAATCCTACGAGCAGTACTTC. This codes for CATRTGESYEQYF. The chain couples TRBV27 to TRBJ2-7; D unclear. This CDR3 region has 13 residues. The germline V gene has CDR1 MNHEY and CDR2 SMNVEV (reference sequence). The V end was cut by 10 bases, the J end by 1 base, with 14 bases between.

There are a few counts of this clone. This chain links TRBV5-5 with TRBJ1-6; D is unresolved. V gave up 5 bases and J gave up 11 bases, with 14 bases separating them. Germline assignment: CDR1 SGHKS and CDR2 YYEKEE (reference sequence). This CDR3 contains 13 residues. CDR3 region: CASSPQDPTPLHF. CDR3 sequence (DNA): TGTGCCAGCAGTCCCCAGGATCCCACACCCCTCCACTTT.

J is TRBJ2-5 and V is TRBV30; D call uncertain. Germline V lookup: CDR1 GTSNPN, CDR2 SVGIG (reference sequence). The CDR3 is made up of 12 amino acids. Trimming took 0 bases from V and 9 from J, leaving 11 bases between them. The CDR3 region has the DNA TGTGCCTGGAGTGTTGCAAGGGCGGCCCAGTACTTC. Translated: CAWSVARAAQYF.

The chain links TRBV11-1 to TRBJ2-2; weak D call: TRBD1 (5 bases). The germline CDR1 and CDR2 sequences are SGHAT and FQDESV (reference sequence). The V gene lost 2 bases and the J gene lost 3 bases, with 10 bases spanning the gap. This CDR3 has 15 residues. The DNA for the CDR3 is TGTGCCAGCAGCTTACGACAGTTAGACACCGGGGAGCTGTTTTTT. Amino acids: CASSLRQLDTGELFF.

This sequence joins TRBV6-5 and TRBJ2-7; D gene ambiguous. Germline CDR1 and CDR2: MNHEY and SVGAGI. Trimming cost V 6 bases and J 2 bases, with 5 bases left between them. The CDR3 has 11 amino acids. CDR3 DNA: TGTGCCAGCAGCCGGGCCTACGAGCAGTACTTC. It yields the protein CASSRAYEQYF.

The gene calls are TRBV19 and TRBJ1-1, with D possibly matching TRBD1 (6 bases). CDR3 size: 14 residues. The V end was cut by 6 bases, the J end by 4 bases, with 15 bases between. The germline V gene encodes CDR1 LNHDA and CDR2 SQIVND (reference sequence). CDR3 residues: CASRNRDGSTEAFF. Here the CDR3 DNA reads TGTGCCAGTAGAAACAGGGACGGGAGCACTGAAGCTTTCTTT.

This chain joins TRBV30 and TRBJ2-7, with 9 bases fitting TRBD1. Looked up from germline, CDR1 is GTSNPN and CDR2 is SVGIG (reference sequence). CDR3 length: 14 amino acids. V was clipped by 6 bases and J by 3 bases; unmatched bases: 9. CDR3 sequence: CACKRTGANYEQYF. CDR3 sequence (DNA): TGTGCCTGTAAGCGGACAGGGGCAAACTACGAGCAGTACTTC.